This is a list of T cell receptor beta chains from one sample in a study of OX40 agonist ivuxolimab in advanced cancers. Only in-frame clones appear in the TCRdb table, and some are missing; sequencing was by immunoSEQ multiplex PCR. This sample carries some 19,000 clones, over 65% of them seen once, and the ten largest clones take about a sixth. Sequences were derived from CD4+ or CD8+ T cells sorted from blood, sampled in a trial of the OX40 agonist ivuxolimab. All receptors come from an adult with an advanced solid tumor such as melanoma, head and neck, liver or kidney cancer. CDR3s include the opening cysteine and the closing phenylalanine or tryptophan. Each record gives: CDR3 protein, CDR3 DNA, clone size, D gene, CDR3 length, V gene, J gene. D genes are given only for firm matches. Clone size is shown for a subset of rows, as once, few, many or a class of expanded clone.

CDR3: CASSSLTGRHEKLFF; DNA: TGTGCCAGCAGTTCCCTTACGGGGCGGCATGAAAAACTGTTTTTT; size: -; D: -; length: 15; V: TRBV28; J: TRBJ1-4
CDR3: CASRDAFGYEQYF; DNA: TGTGCCAGCAGAGACGCGTTTGGGTACGAGCAGTACTTC; size: -; D: -; length: 13; V: TRBV11-1; J: TRBJ2-7
CDR3: CASSLGAGRGEKLFF; DNA: TGTGCCAGCAGCTTAGGGGCAGGGAGAGGTGAAAAACTGTTTTTT; size: -; D: -; length: 15; V: TRBV7-7; J: TRBJ1-4
CDR3: CASSLGRGEGYTF; DNA: TGTGCCAGCAGTTTAGGGAGGGGAGAAGGCTACACCTTC; size: -; D: -; length: 13; V: TRBV28; J: TRBJ1-2
CDR3: CSVAPGTSGANVLTF; DNA: TGCAGCGTTGCTCCCGGGACATCTGGGGCCAACGTCCTGACTTTC; size: -; D: -; length: 15; V: TRBV29-1; J: TRBJ2-6
CDR3: CASSFLFIGGIYEQYF; DNA: TGTGCCAGCAGCTTCCTATTTATAGGGGGCATATACGAGCAGTACTTC; size: -; D: TRBD1; length: 16; V: TRBV5-6; J: TRBJ2-7
CDR3: CASSPRAGGEQYF; DNA: TGTGCCAGCTCACCCCGGGCAGGGGGCGAGCAGTACTTC; size: once; D: TRBD1; length: 13; V: TRBV18; J: TRBJ2-7
CDR3: CASSVGQENQPQHF; DNA: TGTGCCAGCAGCGTGGGACAGGAGAATCAGCCCCAGCATTTT; size: -; D: TRBD1; length: 14; V: TRBV6-5; J: TRBJ1-5
CDR3: CASEGRGLSQHF; DNA: TGTGCCAGCGAGGGCAGGGGGTTGTCCCAGCATTTT; size: once; D: TRBD1; length: 12; V: TRBV28; J: TRBJ1-5
CDR3: CASSDRGQGWDTQYF; DNA: TGTGCCAGCAGCGACAGAGGACAGGGTTGGGATACGCAGTATTTT; size: few; D: TRBD1; length: 15; V: TRBV9; J: TRBJ2-3